Below, one TCR beta chain is given with its context. Its antigen remains unidentified. TCRdb used MiXCR to reprocess the reads, holding one entry per CDR3 protein. In the table there are around 71,000 distinct CDR3 sequences, 20% to 25% of which are singletons. This record comes from a study of T cell repertoires in cytomegalovirus infection. Across the study: CMV infection and matching HLA type were both indicated by public TCR beta signatures.

The V gene's germline CDR1 is SGHTA and CDR2 FQGNSA. Trimming removed 1 base from V and 5 bases from J, with 15 bases in between. The CDR3 is made up of 16 amino acids. This chain links TRBV7-2 with TRBJ2-1, with D perhaps TRBD2 (5 bases). Sequenced here: CD8+ T cells from cultured PBMCs, sampled from culture after CMV antigen stimulation. The source is a human donor in good health (CMV status not recorded). Some clones in this sample may be carry-over from other donors' samples. DNA of the CDR3: TGTGCCAGCAGCTTAGTAGGCGGGCGAACCAACAATGAGCAGTTCTTC. It translates to CASSLVGGRTNNEQFF.